This TCR beta chain is drawn from a study of technical replicates of blood from four donors. The V gene lost 3 bases and the J gene lost 1 base, with 7 bases spanning the gap. The CDR3 has 14 residues. Germline V gene data show CDR1 as SGHTA and CDR2 as FQGNSA. TCRdb's copy holds only in-frame clones and misses some; the assay was immunoSEQ multiplex PCR. The sample has roughly 72,000 clones; 85% to 95% are singletons. V and J are TRBV7-2 and TRBJ1-5; D not certain. The receptor's source is a human donor in good health. Sequenced input: T cells isolated from PBMCs. The CDR3 DNA reads as TGTGCCAGCAGCTTTTCACAGAGCAATCAGCCCCAGCATTTT. Protein sequence: CASSFSQSNQPQHF. The full variable domain, with the rest looked up from reference TRBV7-2 and TRBJ1-5, is GAGVSQSPSNKVTEKGKDVELRCDPISGHTALYWYRQSLGQGLEFLIYFQGNSAPDKSGLPSDRFSAERTGGSVSTLTIQRTQQEDSAVYLCASSFSQSNQPQHFGDGTRLSIL.